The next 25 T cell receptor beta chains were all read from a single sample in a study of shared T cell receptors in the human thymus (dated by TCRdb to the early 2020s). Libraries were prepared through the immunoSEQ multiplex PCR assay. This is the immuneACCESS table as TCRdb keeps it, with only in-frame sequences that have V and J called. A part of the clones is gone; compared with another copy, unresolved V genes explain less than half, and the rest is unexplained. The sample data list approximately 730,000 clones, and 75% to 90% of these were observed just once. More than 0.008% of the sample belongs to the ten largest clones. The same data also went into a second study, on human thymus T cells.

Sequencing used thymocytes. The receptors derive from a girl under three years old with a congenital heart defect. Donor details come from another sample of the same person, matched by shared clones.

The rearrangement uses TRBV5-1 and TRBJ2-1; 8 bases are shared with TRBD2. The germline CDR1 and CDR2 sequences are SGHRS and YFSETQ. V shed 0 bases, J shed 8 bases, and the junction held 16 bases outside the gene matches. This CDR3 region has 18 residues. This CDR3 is CASSLARGGPPTFDEQFF. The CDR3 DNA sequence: TGCGCCAGCAGCTTGGCTCGGGGGGGGCCACCCACCTTTGATGAGCAGTTCTTC.

The CDR3 DNA sequence: TGTGCAAGTCGCTTAGACAGGGGCTCCTACGAGCAGTACTTC. Encoded protein: CASRLDRGSYEQYF. This rearrangement joins TRBV12-2 to TRBJ2-7; the tabulated D call, TRBD1, remains unverified against the DNA. TRBV12-2 is given as a pseudogene. CDR3 size: 14 residues.

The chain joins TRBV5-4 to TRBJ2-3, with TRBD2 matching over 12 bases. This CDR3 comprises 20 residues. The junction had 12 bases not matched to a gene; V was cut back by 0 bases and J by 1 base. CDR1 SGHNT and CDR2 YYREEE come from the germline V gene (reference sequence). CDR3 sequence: CASSLAHPRLAGVGTDTQYF. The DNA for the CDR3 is TGTGCCAGCAGCTTGGCCCACCCCAGACTAGCGGGGGTGGGCACAGATACGCAGTATTTT.

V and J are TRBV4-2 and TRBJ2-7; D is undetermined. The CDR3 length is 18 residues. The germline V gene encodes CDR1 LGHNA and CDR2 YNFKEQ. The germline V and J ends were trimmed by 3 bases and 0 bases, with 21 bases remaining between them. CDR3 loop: CASSHPGFQGSNSYEQYF. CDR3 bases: TGTGCCAGCAGCCATCCCGGGTTCCAAGGCTCCAACTCCTACGAGCAGTACTTC.

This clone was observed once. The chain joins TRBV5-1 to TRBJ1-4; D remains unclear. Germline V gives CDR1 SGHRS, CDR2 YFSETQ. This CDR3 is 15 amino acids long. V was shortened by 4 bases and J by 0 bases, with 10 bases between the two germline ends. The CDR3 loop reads CASSVYGATNEKLFF. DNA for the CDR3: TGCGCCAGCAGCGTCTACGGGGCAACTAATGAAAAACTGTTTTTT.

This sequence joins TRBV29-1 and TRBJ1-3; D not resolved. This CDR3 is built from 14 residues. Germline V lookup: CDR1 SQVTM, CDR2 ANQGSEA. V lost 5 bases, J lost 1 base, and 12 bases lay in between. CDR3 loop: CSVSEEESGNTIYF. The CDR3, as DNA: TGCAGCGTTAGTGAGGAAGAGTCTGGAAACACCATATATTTT.

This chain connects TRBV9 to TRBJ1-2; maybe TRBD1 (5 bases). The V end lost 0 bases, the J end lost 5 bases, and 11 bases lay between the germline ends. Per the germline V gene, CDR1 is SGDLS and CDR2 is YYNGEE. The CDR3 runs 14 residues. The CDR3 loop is CASSVDGGRYGYTF. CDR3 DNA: TGTGCCAGCAGCGTAGACGGGGGAAGATATGGCTACACCTTC.

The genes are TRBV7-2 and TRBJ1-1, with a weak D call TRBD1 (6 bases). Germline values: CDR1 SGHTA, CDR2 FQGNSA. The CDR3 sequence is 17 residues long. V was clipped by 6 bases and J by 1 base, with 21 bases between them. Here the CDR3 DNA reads TGTGCCAGCAGGGCGTACAGGGACCCCATCGGGAACACTGAAGCTTTCTTT. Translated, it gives CASRAYRDPIGNTEAFF.

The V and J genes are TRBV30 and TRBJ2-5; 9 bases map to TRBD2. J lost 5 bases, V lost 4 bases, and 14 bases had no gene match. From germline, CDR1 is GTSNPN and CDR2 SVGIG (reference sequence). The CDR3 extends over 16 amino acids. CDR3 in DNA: TGTGCCTGGACAATAGCTAGCGGGGCCCTAAGGGAGACCCAGTACTTC. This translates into CAWTIASGALRETQYF.

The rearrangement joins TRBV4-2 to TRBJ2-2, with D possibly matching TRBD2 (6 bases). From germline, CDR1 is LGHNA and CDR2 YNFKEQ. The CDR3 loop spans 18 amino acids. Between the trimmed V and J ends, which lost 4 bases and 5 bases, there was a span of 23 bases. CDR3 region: CASSLNLGTPSGTGELFF. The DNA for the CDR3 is TGTGCCAGCAGCCTCAACCTCGGGACTCCCTCGGGGACCGGGGAGCTGTTTTTT.

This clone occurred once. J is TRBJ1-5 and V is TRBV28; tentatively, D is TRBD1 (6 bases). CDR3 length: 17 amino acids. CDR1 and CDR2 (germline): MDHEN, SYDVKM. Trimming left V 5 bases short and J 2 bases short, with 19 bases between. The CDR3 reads CASSPSPVAGGNQPQHF. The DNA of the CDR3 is TGTGCCAGCAGTCCCAGCCCGGTGGCAGGGGGCAATCAGCCCCAGCATTTT.

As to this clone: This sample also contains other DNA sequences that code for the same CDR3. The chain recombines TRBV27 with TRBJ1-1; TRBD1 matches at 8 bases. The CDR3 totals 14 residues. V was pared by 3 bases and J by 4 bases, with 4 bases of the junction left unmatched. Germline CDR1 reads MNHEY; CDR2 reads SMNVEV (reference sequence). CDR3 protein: CASSLRQGSTEAFF. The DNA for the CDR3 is TGTGCCAGCAGTTTGAGACAGGGGAGCACTGAAGCTTTCTTT.

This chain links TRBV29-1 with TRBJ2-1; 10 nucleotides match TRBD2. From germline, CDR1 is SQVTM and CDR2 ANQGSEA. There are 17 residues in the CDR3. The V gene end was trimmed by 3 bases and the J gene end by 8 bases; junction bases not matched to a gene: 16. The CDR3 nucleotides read TGCAGCGTTGACCCAGGGGCTAGCGGGGGAGCCAGGGATGAGCAGTTCTTC. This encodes CSVDPGASGGARDEQFF.

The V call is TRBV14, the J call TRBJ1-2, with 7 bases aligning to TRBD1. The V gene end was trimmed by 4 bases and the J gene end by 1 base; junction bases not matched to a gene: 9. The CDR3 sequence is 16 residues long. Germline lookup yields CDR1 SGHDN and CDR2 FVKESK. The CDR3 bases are TGTGCCAGCAGCCCCACAATAAGGGGGCTTAACTATGGCTACACCTTC. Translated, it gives CASSPTIRGLNYGYTF.

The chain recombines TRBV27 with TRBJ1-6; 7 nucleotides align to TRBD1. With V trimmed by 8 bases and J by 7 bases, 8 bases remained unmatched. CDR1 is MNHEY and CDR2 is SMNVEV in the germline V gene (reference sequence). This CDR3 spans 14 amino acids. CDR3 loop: CASRPDRENSPLHF. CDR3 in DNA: TGTGCCAGCCGCCCCGACAGGGAGAATTCACCCCTCCACTTT.

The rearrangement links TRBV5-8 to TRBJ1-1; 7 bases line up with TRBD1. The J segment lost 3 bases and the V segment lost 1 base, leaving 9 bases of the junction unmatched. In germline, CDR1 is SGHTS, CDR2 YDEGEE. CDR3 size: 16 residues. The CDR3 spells CASSLPDREGYTEAFF. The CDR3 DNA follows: TGTGCCAGCAGCTTGCCCGACAGGGAAGGTTACACTGAAGCTTTCTTT.

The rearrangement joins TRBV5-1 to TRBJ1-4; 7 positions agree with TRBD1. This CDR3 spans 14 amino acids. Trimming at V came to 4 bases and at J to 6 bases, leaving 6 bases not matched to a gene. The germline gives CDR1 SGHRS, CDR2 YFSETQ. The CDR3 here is CASSPTGYDEKLFF. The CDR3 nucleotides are TGCGCCAGCAGCCCGACAGGGTACGATGAAAAACTGTTTTTT.

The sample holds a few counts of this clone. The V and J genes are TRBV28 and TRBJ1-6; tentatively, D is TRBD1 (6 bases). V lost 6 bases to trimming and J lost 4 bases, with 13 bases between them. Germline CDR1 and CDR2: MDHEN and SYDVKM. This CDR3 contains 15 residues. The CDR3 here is CASSRGQNYNSPLHF. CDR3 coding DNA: TGTGCCAGCAGCCGCGGACAGAATTATAATTCACCCCTCCACTTT.

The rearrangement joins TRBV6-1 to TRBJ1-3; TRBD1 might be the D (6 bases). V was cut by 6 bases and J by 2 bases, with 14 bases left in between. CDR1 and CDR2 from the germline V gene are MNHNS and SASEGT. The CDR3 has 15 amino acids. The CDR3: CASSLRGPPGNTIYF. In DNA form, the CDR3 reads TGTGCCAGCAGCCTCAGGGGACCCCCTGGAAACACCATATATTTT.

The CDR3 protein is CASSLEVGRGTTGELFF. CDR3 bases: TGTGCCAGCAGCTTAGAGGTGGGTCGGGGAACCACCGGGGAGCTGTTTTTT. The gene calls are TRBV11-2 and TRBJ2-2; tentative D call: TRBD2 (5 bases). Germline-derived CDR1 and CDR2 are SGHAT and FQNNGV. The germline V and J ends were trimmed by 0 bases and 4 bases, with 15 bases remaining between them. This CDR3 has 17 residues.

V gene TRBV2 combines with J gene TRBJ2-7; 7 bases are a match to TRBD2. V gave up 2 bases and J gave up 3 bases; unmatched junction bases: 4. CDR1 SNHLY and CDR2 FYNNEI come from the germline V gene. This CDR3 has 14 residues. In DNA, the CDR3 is TGTGCCAGCAGTGAACGGCTAGCGGTCTACGAGCAGTACTTC. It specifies CASSERLAVYEQYF.

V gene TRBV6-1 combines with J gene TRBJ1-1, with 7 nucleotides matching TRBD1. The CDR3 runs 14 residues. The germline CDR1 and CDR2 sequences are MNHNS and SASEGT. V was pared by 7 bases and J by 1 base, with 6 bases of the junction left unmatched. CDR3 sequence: CASTPGTENTEAFF. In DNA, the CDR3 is TGTGCCAGCACCCCCGGGACAGAGAACACTGAAGCTTTCTTT.

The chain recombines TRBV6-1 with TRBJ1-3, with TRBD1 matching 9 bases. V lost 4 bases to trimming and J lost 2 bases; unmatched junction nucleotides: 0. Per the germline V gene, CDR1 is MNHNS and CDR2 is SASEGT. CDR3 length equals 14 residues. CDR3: CASSGTGAGNTIYF. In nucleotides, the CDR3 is TGTGCCAGCAGTGGGACAGGGGCTGGAAACACCATATATTTT.

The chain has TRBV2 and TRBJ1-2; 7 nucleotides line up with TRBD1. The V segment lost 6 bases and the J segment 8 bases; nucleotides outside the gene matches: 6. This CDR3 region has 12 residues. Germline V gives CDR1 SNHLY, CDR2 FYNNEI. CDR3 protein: CASRTGTRGYTF. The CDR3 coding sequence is TGTGCCAGCAGGACAGGGACGCGGGGCTACACCTTC.

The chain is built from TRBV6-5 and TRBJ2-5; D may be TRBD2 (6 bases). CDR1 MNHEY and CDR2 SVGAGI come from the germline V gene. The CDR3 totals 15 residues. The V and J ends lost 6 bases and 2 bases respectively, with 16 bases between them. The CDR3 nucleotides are TGTGCCAGCAGCGATAAACTAGCAGAACAAGAGACCCAGTACTTC. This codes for CASSDKLAEQETQYF.